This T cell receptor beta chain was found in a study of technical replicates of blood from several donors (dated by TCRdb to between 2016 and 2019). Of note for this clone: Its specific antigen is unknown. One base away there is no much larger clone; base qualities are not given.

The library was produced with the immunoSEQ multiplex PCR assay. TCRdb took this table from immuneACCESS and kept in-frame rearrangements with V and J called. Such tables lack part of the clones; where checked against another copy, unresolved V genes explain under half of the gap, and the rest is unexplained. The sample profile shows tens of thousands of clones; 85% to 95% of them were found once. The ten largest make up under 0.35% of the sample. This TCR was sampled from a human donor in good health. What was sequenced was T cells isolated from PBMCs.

The DNA sequence is TGCGCCAGCAGCCAAGTAAGGGGGTCAAGTGAGCAGTTCTTC. This gives the protein CASSQVRGSSEQFF. The V and J segments used are TRBV4-3 and TRBJ2-1; the D gene is perhaps TRBD1, from 6 matching bases. The CDR3 goes from the cysteine to the phenylalanine over 14 residues. The kept DNA is CDR3 alone, 42 bases in frame from the first base. The junction carries 13 bases between V and J, which are trimmed by 1 base and 9 bases respectively. The germline V gene gives CDR1 as LGHNA and CDR2 as YSLEER.